These 2 T cell receptor beta chains were all obtained from the same sample, sequenced in a study of CD8 T cells in ankylosing spondylitis. TCRdb re-derived calls from the 5' RACE reads in MiXCR, one entry per CDR3 protein. The sample includes 250,000 to 300,000 distinct CDR3 sequences, 20% of them seen just once. Material: blood, either unsorted or a sorted T cell fraction (not recorded which). Receptors were obtained from a male donor with ankylosing spondylitis or in good health (not recorded which).

The table lists this clonotype with a few counts. V and J are TRBV28 and TRBJ2-5, with 7 positions matching TRBD2. CDR1 is MDHEN and CDR2 is SYDVKM in the germline V gene. The CDR3 is 11 amino acids. Trimming at V came to 4 bases and at J to 12 bases, leaving 5 bases not matched to a gene. DNA for the CDR3: TGTGCCAGCAGTTCCCGGGACTACGAGTACTTC. Its protein product is CASSSRDYEYF.

This clonotype showed up just a few times. The V and J genes are TRBV7-7 and TRBJ2-2, with D uncertain. V lost 6 bases to trimming and J lost 3 bases, with 11 bases between them. CDR3 length: 14 amino acids. Per the germline V gene, CDR1 is SSHAT and CDR2 is FNYEAQ (reference sequence). In nucleotides, the CDR3 is TGTGCCAGCAGTTTTAACACGTACACCGGGGAGCTGTTTTTT. Translating gives CASSFNTYTGELFF.